The clone carrying this TCR beta chain was seen only a few times. J gave up 1 base and V 4 bases, and 3 bases lay outside the gene matches. Germline V CDR1 and CDR2: ENHRY, SYGVKD. This CDR3 comprises 14 residues. TCRdb reprocessed the RT-PCR reads with MiXCR, giving one entry per CDR3 protein. Here the sample spans 650,000 to 800,000 distinct CDR3 sequences, 12% to 15% being singletons. This TCR came from a female donor in good health, serving as a healthy control. Material for sequencing was memory CD4+ T cells from blood. The chain employs TRBV10-3 and TRBJ1-1; TRBD1 aligns across 7 bases. The chain's CDR3 is CAISGTGQNTEAFF. The CDR3 region has the DNA TGTGCCATCAGTGGGACAGGACAGAACACTGAAGCTTTCTTT.